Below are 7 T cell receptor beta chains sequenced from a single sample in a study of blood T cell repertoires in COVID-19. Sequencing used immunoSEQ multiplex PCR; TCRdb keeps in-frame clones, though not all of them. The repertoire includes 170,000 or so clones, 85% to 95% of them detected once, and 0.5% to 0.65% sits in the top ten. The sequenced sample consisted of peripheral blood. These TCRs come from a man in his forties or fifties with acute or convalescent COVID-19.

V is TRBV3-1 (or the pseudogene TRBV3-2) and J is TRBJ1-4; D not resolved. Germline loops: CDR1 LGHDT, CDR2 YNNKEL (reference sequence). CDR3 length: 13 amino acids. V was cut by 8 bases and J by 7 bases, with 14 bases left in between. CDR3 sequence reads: CASGVLGAEKLFF. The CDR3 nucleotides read TGTGCCAGCGGTGTGTTGGGCGCTGAAAAACTGTTTTTT.

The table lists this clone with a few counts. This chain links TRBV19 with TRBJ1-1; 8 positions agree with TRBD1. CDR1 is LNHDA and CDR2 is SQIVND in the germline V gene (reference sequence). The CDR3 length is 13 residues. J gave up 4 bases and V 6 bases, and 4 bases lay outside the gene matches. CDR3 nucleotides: TGTGCCAGTAGAGGACAGGGATTCACTGAAGCTTTCTTT. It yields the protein CASRGQGFTEAFF.

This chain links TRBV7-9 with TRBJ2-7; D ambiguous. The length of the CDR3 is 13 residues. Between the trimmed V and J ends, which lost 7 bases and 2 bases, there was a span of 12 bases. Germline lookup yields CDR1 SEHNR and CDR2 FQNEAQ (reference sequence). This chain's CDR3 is CASTQAWTYEQYF. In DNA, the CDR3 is TGTGCCAGCACCCAGGCCTGGACCTACGAGCAGTACTTC.

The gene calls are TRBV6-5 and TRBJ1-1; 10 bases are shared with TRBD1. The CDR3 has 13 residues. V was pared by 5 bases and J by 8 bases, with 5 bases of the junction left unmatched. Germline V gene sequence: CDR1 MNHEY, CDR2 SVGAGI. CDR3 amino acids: CASSNDRGREAFF. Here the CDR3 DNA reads TGTGCCAGCAGTAATGACAGGGGGCGGGAAGCTTTCTTT.

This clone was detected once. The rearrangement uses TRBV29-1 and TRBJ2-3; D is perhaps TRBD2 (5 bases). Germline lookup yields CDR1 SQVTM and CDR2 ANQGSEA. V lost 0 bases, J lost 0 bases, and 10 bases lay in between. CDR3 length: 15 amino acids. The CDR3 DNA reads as TGCAGCGTTGAAGAGAGGGCAGCTAGCACAGATACGCAGTATTTT. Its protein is CSVEERAASTDTQYF.

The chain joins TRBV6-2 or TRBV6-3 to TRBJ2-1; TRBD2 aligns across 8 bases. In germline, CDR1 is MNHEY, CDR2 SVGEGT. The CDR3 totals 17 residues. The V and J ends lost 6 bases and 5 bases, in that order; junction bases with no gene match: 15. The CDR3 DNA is TGTGCCAGCAGCCCTTTAGCGGGGAGCGTCCGCGACAATGAGCAGTTCTTC. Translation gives CASSPLAGSVRDNEQFF.

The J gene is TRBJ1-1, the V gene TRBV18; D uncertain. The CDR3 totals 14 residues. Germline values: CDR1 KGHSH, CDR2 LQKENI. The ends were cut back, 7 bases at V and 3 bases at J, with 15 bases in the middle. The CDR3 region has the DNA TGTGCCAGCTTACCCCGGGTTCGGGACACTGAAGCTTTCTTT. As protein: CASLPRVRDTEAFF.